Each of the 4 T cell receptor beta chains below was sequenced from the same sample in a study of shared clonotypes between healthy human individuals. Only in-frame clones appear in the TCRdb table, and some are missing; sequencing was by immunoSEQ multiplex PCR. The sample includes 2 million to 2.5 million clones, 85% to 95% of them seen just once. The sample consisted of naive CD4+ T cells sorted from blood. Subset indicated: CD45RA+ positively selected. These receptors all come from a man between 18 and 35 years old in good health.

V is TRBV28 and J is TRBJ1-5; TRBD1 agrees at 7 bases. Germline V gives CDR1 MDHEN, CDR2 SYDVKM. The V segment lost 4 bases and the J segment 0 bases; nucleotides outside the gene matches: 12. This CDR3 is built from 18 residues. The CDR3 coding sequence is TGTGCCAGCAGTTACTCCCCTAGGACAGGCCATAGCAATCAGCCCCAGCATTTT. As protein: CASSYSPRTGHSNQPQHF.

With regard to this clone: A read error is possible here, since a much larger clone lies one base away. Additional DNA sequences in this sample encode the identical CDR3. This chain connects TRBV6-5 to TRBJ1-1; D is unclear. CDR1 is MNHEY and CDR2 is SVGAGI in the germline V gene. The CDR3 is 12 residues long. Trimming shortened V by 4 bases and J by 1 base, and 4 bases separated the two germline ends. The CDR3 loop is CASSFRNTEAFF. CDR3 bases: TGTGCCAGCAGTTTCAGGAACACTGAAGCTTTCTTT.

The rearrangement links TRBV6-1 to TRBJ1-3, with 7 bases lining up with TRBD1. Germline V lookup: CDR1 MNHNS, CDR2 SASEGT. There are 13 residues in the CDR3. V lost 6 bases, J lost 10 bases, and 9 bases stayed unmatched. CDR3 residues: CASREPAGGTIYF. CDR3 in DNA: TGTGCCAGCAGAGAACCAGCAGGGGGTACCATATATTTT.

The gene calls are TRBV11-2 and TRBJ1-6; no definite D call. V was cut by 5 bases and J by 5 bases, with 4 bases left in between. CDR1 SGHAT and CDR2 FQNNGV come from the germline V gene. CDR3 length equals 12 residues. The CDR3 nucleotides read TGTGCCAGCAGCGGGGATAATTCACCCCTCCACTTT. Encoded protein: CASSGDNSPLHF.